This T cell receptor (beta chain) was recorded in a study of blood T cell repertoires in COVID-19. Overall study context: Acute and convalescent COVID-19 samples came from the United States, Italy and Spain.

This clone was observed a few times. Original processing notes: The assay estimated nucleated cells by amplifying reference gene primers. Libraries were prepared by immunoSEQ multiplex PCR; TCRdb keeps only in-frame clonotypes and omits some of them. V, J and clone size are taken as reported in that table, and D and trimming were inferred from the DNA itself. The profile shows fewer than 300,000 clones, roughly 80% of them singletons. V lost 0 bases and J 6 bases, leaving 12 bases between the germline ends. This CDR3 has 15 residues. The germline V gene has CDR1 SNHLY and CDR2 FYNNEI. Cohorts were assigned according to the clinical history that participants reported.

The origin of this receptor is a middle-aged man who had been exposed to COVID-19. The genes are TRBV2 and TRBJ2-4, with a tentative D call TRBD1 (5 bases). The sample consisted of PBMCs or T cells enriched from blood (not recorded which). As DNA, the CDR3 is TGTGCCAGCAGTGAAGCCTTAGGGGTTGTAAACATTCAGTACTTC. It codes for CASSEALGVVNIQYF.